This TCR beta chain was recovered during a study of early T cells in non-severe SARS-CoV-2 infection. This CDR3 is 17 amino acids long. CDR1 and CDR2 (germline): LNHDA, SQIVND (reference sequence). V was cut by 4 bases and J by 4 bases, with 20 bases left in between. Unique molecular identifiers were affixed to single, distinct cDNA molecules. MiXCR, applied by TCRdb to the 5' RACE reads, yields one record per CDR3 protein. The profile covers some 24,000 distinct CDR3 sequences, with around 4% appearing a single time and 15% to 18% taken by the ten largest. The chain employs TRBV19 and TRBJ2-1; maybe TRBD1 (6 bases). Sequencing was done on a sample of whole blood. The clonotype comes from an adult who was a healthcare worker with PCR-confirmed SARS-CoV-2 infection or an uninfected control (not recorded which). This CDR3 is CASSNGRGSEIYNEQFF. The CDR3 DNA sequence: TGTGCCAGTAGTAATGGCAGGGGCTCCGAAATATACAATGAGCAGTTCTTC.